The clone carrying this TCR beta chain was observed a handful of times. Its matching antigen is unknown. The assay was immunoSEQ multiplex PCR, and TCRdb's table has in-frame clones only and misses some. The sample shows tens of thousands of clones, none of them appearing just once. The data are from a study of T cells after posttransplantation cyclophosphamide. Findings and limits, study-wide: After PTCy, TRB diversity resembled that of CNI/methotrexate controls.

This receptor was obtained from a man aged 40-49 years in good health, CMV-negative, and a related stem cell transplant donor. Input material: PBMCs.

The CDR3 bases are TGTGCCAGCAGCTTAGCGGCCAGCGCACCCTACGAGCAGTACTTC. The encoded protein is CASSLAASAPYEQYF. The chain has TRBV5-4 and TRBJ2-5; the D gene is possibly TRBD2 (5 bases). The DNA end is more similar to TRBJ2-7, so the J call may be wrong. This CDR3 comprises 15 residues. Germline V gene data show CDR1 as SGHNT and CDR2 as YYREEE (reference sequence).